This T cell receptor beta chain was documented in a study of shared clonotypes between healthy human individuals. The CDR3 runs to 14 residues. Trimming left V 5 bases short and J 7 bases short, with 14 bases between. The germline V gene encodes CDR1 MDHEN and CDR2 SYDVKM. A deep-level run was used for the assay. The table came from immunoSEQ multiplex PCR; TCRdb's copy has only in-frame clones and leaves some out. The sample contains 1,400,000 or so clones, approximately 98.5% of which appear only once. Nashville, Tennessee was home to all donors, who were Caucasian adults. The chain couples TRBV28 to TRBJ1-4, with D tentatively TRBD1 (5 bases). Specimen: naive CD4+ T cells sorted from blood. The subset was: CD45RA+ positively selected. The receptor was derived from a man younger than 45 in good health. CDR3 DNA: TGTGCCAGCAGTCCCCAACCCAGGGTTGAAAAACTGTTTTTT. It encodes CASSPQPRVEKLFF. The full variable domain, its missing parts supplied by reference TRBV28 and TRBJ1-4, is DVKVTQSSRYLVKRTGEKVFLECVQDMDHENMFWYRQDPGLGLRLIYFSYDVKMKEKGDIPEGYSVSREKKERFSLILESASTNQTSMYLCASSPQPRVEKLFFGSGTQLSVL.